The clone carrying this T cell receptor beta chain was counted a few times. Its antigen is not identified. Use of 60 Vbeta and 13 Jbeta primers characterized the PCR. Only in-frame clones appear in the TCRdb table, and some are missing; sequencing was by immunoSEQ multiplex PCR. The sample has approximately 280,000 clones, more than 80% seen once; the top ten hold 3.5% to 4%. The germline gives CDR1 SGHDT, CDR2 YYEEEE. V was clipped by 4 bases and J by 3 bases; unmatched bases: 7. The CDR3 covers 14 residues. This specimen comes from a study of cytomegalovirus exposure and HLA in healthy donors. Study-level results: A reported reduction in N-insertions relative to the approximately 670-donor mean was seen in an Asian-associated ancestry cluster in a later analysis.

The TCR was taken from a man aged 35 to 55 in good health and CMV-seropositive. The rearrangement links TRBV5-6 to TRBJ2-7; 7 nucleotides align to TRBD1. The sequenced material came from PBMCs. DNA for the CDR3: TGTGCCAGCAGCACGGGACAGAGTTACTACGAGCAGTACTTC. It codes for CASSTGQSYYEQYF.